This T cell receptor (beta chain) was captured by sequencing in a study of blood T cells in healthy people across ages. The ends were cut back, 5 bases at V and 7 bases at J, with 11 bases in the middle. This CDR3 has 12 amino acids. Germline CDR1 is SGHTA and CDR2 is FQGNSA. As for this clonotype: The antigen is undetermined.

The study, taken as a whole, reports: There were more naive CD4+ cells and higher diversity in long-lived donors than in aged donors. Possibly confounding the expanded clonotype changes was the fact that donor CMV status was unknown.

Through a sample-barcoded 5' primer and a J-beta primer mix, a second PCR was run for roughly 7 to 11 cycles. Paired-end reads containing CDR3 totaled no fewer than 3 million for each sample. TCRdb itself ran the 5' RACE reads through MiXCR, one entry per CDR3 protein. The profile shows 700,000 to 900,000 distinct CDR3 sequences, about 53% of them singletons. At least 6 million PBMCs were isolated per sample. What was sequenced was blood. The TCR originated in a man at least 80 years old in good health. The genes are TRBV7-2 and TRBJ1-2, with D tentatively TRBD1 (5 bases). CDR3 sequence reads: CASSPRVVGYTF. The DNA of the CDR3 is TGTGCCAGCAGCCCCAGGGTGGTTGGCTACACCTTC.